Listed below are T cell receptor beta chains from one sample, sequenced in a study of blood T cell repertoires in COVID-19. Some clones are missing from TCRdb's copy, which holds only in-frame ones; the method was immunoSEQ multiplex PCR. The sample has around 330,000 clones, around nine tenths seen once. The sample consisted of PBMCs or T cells enriched from blood (not recorded which). The receptors come from a man aged 55 to 69 who had recovered from COVID-19. Both conserved end residues are part of each CDR3. Fields, in order: D gene, J gene, clone size, V gene, CDR3 protein, CDR3 DNA. D genes are given only for firm matches. Clone size is not always given. Where it is, it says once, few, many or a class for expanded clones.

d_call: TRBD2
j_call: TRBJ2-7
clone_size: .
v_call: TRBV28
cdr3_aa: CASMWGLAAPYEQYF
cdr3_nt: TGTGCCAGCATGTGGGGACTAGCGGCCCCCTACGAGCAGTACTTC

d_call: .
j_call: TRBJ2-7
clone_size: .
v_call: TRBV11-2
cdr3_aa: CASSRQDIGYEQYF
cdr3_nt: TGTGCCAGCAGCCGACAGGACATAGGGTACGAGCAGTACTTC

d_call: .
j_call: TRBJ2-7
clone_size: .
v_call: TRBV9
cdr3_aa: CASSVDSSYEQYF
cdr3_nt: TGTGCCAGCAGCGTAGATTCCAGCTACGAGCAGTACTTC

d_call: .
j_call: TRBJ1-1
clone_size: .
v_call: TRBV5-1
cdr3_aa: CASSLGAGPMNTEAFF
cdr3_nt: TGCGCCAGCAGCTTGGGGGCAGGGCCCATGAACACTGAAGCTTTCTTT

d_call: TRBD1
j_call: TRBJ1-1
clone_size: .
v_call: TRBV7-9
cdr3_aa: CASSLIGTVNTEAFF
cdr3_nt: TGTGCCAGCAGCTTAATTGGGACAGTCAACACTGAAGCTTTCTTT

d_call: TRBD1
j_call: TRBJ2-7
clone_size: once
v_call: TRBV11-1
cdr3_aa: CASSLGQGSSYEQYF
cdr3_nt: TGTGCCAGCAGCTTGGGACAGGGCAGCTCCTACGAGCAGTACTTC

d_call: .
j_call: TRBJ1-4
clone_size: once
v_call: TRBV2
cdr3_aa: CASSVQGINEKLFF
cdr3_nt: TGTGCCAGCAGTGTGCAGGGGATAAATGAAAAACTGTTTTTT

d_call: .
j_call: TRBJ1-6
clone_size: .
v_call: TRBV30
cdr3_aa: CAWSVQGNSPLHF
cdr3_nt: TGTGCCTGGAGTGTACAGGGCAATTCACCCCTCCACTTT

d_call: TRBD1
j_call: TRBJ1-1
clone_size: .
v_call: TRBV5-8
cdr3_aa: CASSFRQGMDTEAFF
cdr3_nt: TGTGCCAGCAGCTTCCGACAGGGAATGGACACTGAAGCTTTCTTT

d_call: .
j_call: TRBJ2-1
clone_size: once
v_call: TRBV5-1
cdr3_aa: CASSLVGGPTGSNEQFF
cdr3_nt: TGCGCCAGCAGCTTGGTTGGGGGCCCCACCGGATCCAATGAGCAGTTCTTC

d_call: TRBD1
j_call: TRBJ1-5
clone_size: .
v_call: TRBV3-1/TRBV3-2
cdr3_aa: CASSPTTTGYSNQPQHF
cdr3_nt: TGTGCCAGCAGCCCGACCACGACAGGGTACAGCAATCAGCCCCAGCATTTT

d_call: TRBD2
j_call: TRBJ2-7
clone_size: .
v_call: TRBV9
cdr3_aa: CASSPQFGTSGRNEQYF
cdr3_nt: TGTGCCAGCAGCCCTCAATTCGGAACTAGCGGGAGGAACGAGCAGTACTTC

d_call: TRBD1
j_call: TRBJ2-1
clone_size: .
v_call: TRBV27
cdr3_aa: CASSLRGLFYNEQFF
cdr3_nt: TGTGCCAGCAGTTTGAGGGGGCTCTTCTACAATGAGCAGTTCTTC

d_call: .
j_call: TRBJ1-5
clone_size: few
v_call: TRBV2
cdr3_aa: CASNPVESNQPQHF
cdr3_nt: TGTGCCAGCAACCCGGTTGAGAGCAATCAGCCCCAGCATTTT

d_call: TRBD2
j_call: TRBJ2-1
clone_size: .
v_call: TRBV20-1
cdr3_aa: CSASPAGTSGGESSYNEQFF
cdr3_nt: TGCAGTGCTAGTCCAGCCGGGACTAGCGGGGGTGAGAGCTCCTACAATGAGCAGTTCTTC

d_call: .
j_call: TRBJ1-5
clone_size: .
v_call: TRBV4-1
cdr3_aa: CASSPRSSNQPQHF
cdr3_nt: TGCGCCAGCAGCCCTCGGTCTTCCAATCAGCCCCAGCATTTT

d_call: .
j_call: TRBJ1-5
clone_size: .
v_call: TRBV11-2
cdr3_aa: CASSLSGIDQPQHF
cdr3_nt: TGTGCCAGCAGCTTATCGGGGATAGATCAGCCCCAGCATTTT

d_call: .
j_call: TRBJ2-1
clone_size: once
v_call: TRBV3-1/TRBV3-2
cdr3_aa: CASSHIRQGNEQFF
cdr3_nt: TGTGCCAGCAGCCACATCCGTCAGGGGAATGAGCAGTTCTTC

d_call: .
j_call: TRBJ1-2
clone_size: .
v_call: TRBV28
cdr3_aa: CASSFWLKNGYTF
cdr3_nt: TGTGCCAGCAGTTTTTGGCTGAAGAATGGCTACACCTTC

d_call: TRBD2
j_call: TRBJ2-1
clone_size: .
v_call: TRBV7-9
cdr3_aa: CASSMGLARIYEQFF
cdr3_nt: TGTGCCAGCAGCATGGGACTAGCCCGTATCTATGAGCAGTTCTTC

d_call: TRBD1
j_call: TRBJ1-4
clone_size: .
v_call: TRBV6-1
cdr3_aa: CASSELGGAGGLGEKLFF
cdr3_nt: TGTGCCAGCAGTGAACTCGGGGGCGCAGGGGGTCTGGGTGAAAAACTGTTTTTT

d_call: .
j_call: TRBJ2-2
clone_size: .
v_call: TRBV5-1
cdr3_aa: CASSLVPGFSTGELFF
cdr3_nt: TGCGCCAGCAGCTTAGTTCCGGGATTTTCCACCGGGGAGCTGTTTTTT

d_call: TRBD1
j_call: TRBJ1-2
clone_size: .
v_call: TRBV5-5
cdr3_aa: CASILQGADGYTF
cdr3_nt: TGTGCCAGCATTCTACAGGGGGCGGATGGCTACACCTTC

d_call: TRBD2
j_call: TRBJ2-3
clone_size: .
v_call: TRBV3-1/TRBV3-2
cdr3_aa: CASSQDQREAGDTQYF
cdr3_nt: TGTGCCAGCAGCCAAGATCAGCGGGAGGCCGGAGATACGCAGTATTTT

d_call: .
j_call: TRBJ2-3
clone_size: .
v_call: TRBV5-1
cdr3_aa: CASSWEGGDTQYF
cdr3_nt: TGCGCCAGCAGCTGGGAGGGGGGAGATACGCAGTATTTT

d_call: TRBD2
j_call: TRBJ2-7
clone_size: .
v_call: TRBV5-1
cdr3_aa: CASSVREGPYEQYF
cdr3_nt: TGCGCCAGCAGCGTGCGGGAGGGCCCCTACGAGCAGTACTTC

d_call: TRBD2
j_call: TRBJ2-1
clone_size: .
v_call: TRBV5-4
cdr3_aa: CASSLGVTSGALYNEQFF
cdr3_nt: TGTGCCAGCAGCTTGGGTGTGACTAGCGGGGCTCTTTACAATGAGCAGTTCTTC

d_call: .
j_call: TRBJ1-4
clone_size: .
v_call: TRBV30
cdr3_aa: CACARGRTNEKLFF
cdr3_nt: TGTGCCTGCGCAAGGGGGAGAACTAATGAAAAACTGTTTTTT

d_call: .
j_call: TRBJ2-7
clone_size: .
v_call: TRBV30
cdr3_aa: CAWSNFGYEQYF
cdr3_nt: TGTGCCTGGAGTAACTTCGGCTACGAGCAGTACTTC

d_call: .
j_call: TRBJ1-5
clone_size: .
v_call: TRBV24-1
cdr3_aa: CATENGEPQHF
cdr3_nt: TGTGCCACCGAGAACGGGGAGCCCCAGCATTTT

d_call: TRBD2
j_call: TRBJ2-2
clone_size: .
v_call: TRBV28
cdr3_aa: CAALGLAGVTGELFF
cdr3_nt: TGTGCCGCCTTGGGACTAGCGGGTGTAACCGGGGAGCTGTTTTTT

d_call: .
j_call: TRBJ1-2
clone_size: .
v_call: TRBV30
cdr3_aa: CACRVGGNYGYTF
cdr3_nt: TGTGCCTGCCGGGTAGGGGGAAACTATGGCTACACCTTC

d_call: TRBD1
j_call: TRBJ2-7
clone_size: once
v_call: TRBV24-1
cdr3_aa: CATSDPTGGYEQYF
cdr3_nt: TGTGCCACCAGTGATCCTACAGGGGGCTACGAGCAGTACTTC

d_call: TRBD2
j_call: TRBJ2-3
clone_size: .
v_call: TRBV5-5
cdr3_aa: CASSIAWLAGIDTQYF
cdr3_nt: TGTGCCAGCAGCATAGCCTGGCTAGCGGGAATAGATACGCAGTATTTT

d_call: .
j_call: TRBJ1-3
clone_size: .
v_call: TRBV5-1
cdr3_aa: CASSLDGTFSGNTIYF
cdr3_nt: TGCGCCAGCAGCTTGGACGGGACTTTTTCTGGAAACACCATATATTTT

d_call: .
j_call: TRBJ1-6
clone_size: .
v_call: TRBV6-6
cdr3_aa: CASGRSSYNSPLHF
cdr3_nt: TGTGCCAGTGGAAGGAGCTCCTATAATTCACCCCTCCACTTT

d_call: .
j_call: TRBJ2-1
clone_size: .
v_call: TRBV7-2
cdr3_aa: CASSLDDRSRREQFF
cdr3_nt: TGTGCCAGCAGCCTAGATGACAGGTCTCGACGTGAGCAGTTCTTC

d_call: .
j_call: TRBJ2-7
clone_size: .
v_call: TRBV4-3
cdr3_aa: CASSQEVRGEQYF
cdr3_nt: TGCGCCAGCAGCCAAGAGGTAAGAGGCGAGCAGTACTTC

d_call: .
j_call: TRBJ2-7
clone_size: .
v_call: TRBV7-6
cdr3_aa: CASSSTGTAISYEQYF
cdr3_nt: TGTGCCAGCAGCTCCACCGGGACTGCGATTTCCTACGAGCAGTACTTC

d_call: TRBD2
j_call: TRBJ2-7
clone_size: .
v_call: TRBV10-1
cdr3_aa: CASSEQSGGSWLYF
cdr3_nt: TGCGCCAGCAGTGAACAGTCGGGGGGTAGTTGGCTGTACTTC

d_call: .
j_call: TRBJ2-7
clone_size: .
v_call: TRBV7-2
cdr3_aa: CASSPYTSHEQYF
cdr3_nt: TGTGCCAGCAGCCCGTACACGTCCCACGAGCAGTACTTC

d_call: .
j_call: TRBJ2-7
clone_size: .
v_call: TRBV6-6
cdr3_aa: CASRSTGEQYF
cdr3_nt: TGTGCCAGCAGGTCGACTGGTGAGCAGTACTTC

d_call: .
j_call: TRBJ1-2
clone_size: .
v_call: TRBV28
cdr3_aa: CASSDRSYGYTF
cdr3_nt: TGTGCCAGCAGTGATCGGTCGTATGGCTACACCTTC